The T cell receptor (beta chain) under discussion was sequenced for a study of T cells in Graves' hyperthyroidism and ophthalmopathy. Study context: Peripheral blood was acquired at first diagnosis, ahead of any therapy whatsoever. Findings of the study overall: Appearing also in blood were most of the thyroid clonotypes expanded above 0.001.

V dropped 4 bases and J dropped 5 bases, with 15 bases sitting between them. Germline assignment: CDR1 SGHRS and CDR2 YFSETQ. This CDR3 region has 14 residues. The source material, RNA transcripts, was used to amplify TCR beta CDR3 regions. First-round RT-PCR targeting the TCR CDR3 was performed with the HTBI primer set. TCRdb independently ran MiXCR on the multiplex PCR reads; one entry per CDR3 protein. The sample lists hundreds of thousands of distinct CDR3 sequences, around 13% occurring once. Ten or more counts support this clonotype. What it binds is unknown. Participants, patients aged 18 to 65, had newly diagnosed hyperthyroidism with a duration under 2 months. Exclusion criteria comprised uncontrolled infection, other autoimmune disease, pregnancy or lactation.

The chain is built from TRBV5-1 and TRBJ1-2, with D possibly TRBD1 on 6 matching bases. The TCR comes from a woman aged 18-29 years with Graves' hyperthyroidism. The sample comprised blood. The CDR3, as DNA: TGCGCCAGCAGCCCCGACAGGCCTTTGTATGGCTACACCTTC. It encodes CASSPDRPLYGYTF.